The T cell receptor (beta chain) described here comes from a study of cytomegalovirus exposure and HLA in healthy donors. Germline CDR1 and CDR2: SGHRS and YFSETQ. The CDR3 has 14 amino acids. V shed 0 bases and J 8 bases; nucleotides not matched to a gene: 2. Primers for the PCR totalled 60 Vbeta and 13 Jbeta. Some clones are missing from TCRdb's copy, which holds only in-frame ones; the method was immunoSEQ multiplex PCR. The table lists more than 95,000 clones. The chain employs TRBV5-1 and TRBJ2-1; 10 bases are a match to TRBD1. The sequence was obtained from a man aged 18 to 29 in good health and CMV-seronegative. Input material: PBMCs. The CDR3 DNA sequence: TGCGCCAGCAGCTTGGGACAGGGGGCTGATGAGCAGTTCTTC. It codes for CASSLGQGADEQFF.